This passage covers 28 T cell receptor beta chains from one sample sequenced in a study of T cell repertoires in cytomegalovirus infection. TCRdb redid the calling of the reads with MiXCR, one entry per CDR3 protein. The table includes fewer than 550,000 distinct CDR3 sequences, more than 15% detected once. Sequenced: CD8+ T cells from PBMCs. The receptors were gathered from a human donor in good health (CMV status not recorded). Some clones in this sample may be carry-over from other donors' samples.

The chain links TRBV24-1 to TRBJ1-2; 7 bases are shared with TRBD1. The CDR3 length is 13 residues. Unmatched junction bases numbered 3, after V lost 4 bases and J lost 5 bases. CDR1 is KGHDR, CDR2 SFDVKD, per germline. CDR3 residues: CATSDWTGYGYTF. CDR3 in DNA: TGTGCCACCAGTGACTGGACAGGATATGGCTACACCTTC.

As regards this clonotype: At one boundary the junction diverges from the germline segment, which might be a read error. This chain uses TRBV6-1 with TRBJ2-2, with D tentatively TRBD2 (5 bases). Per germline, CDR1 MNHNS and CDR2 SASEGT. The CDR3 covers 14 residues. The CDR3 DNA sequence: TGTGCCAGCAGTGGATGGCTCCGAACCGGGGAGCTGTATTTT. Translation: CASSGWLRTGELYF.

The chain joins TRBV28 to TRBJ2-2; 14 nucleotides match TRBD2. The CDR3 has 18 residues. The germline V gene encodes CDR1 MDHEN and CDR2 SYDVKM. Trimming took 7 bases from V and 7 from J; bases not matched to a gene: 14. The CDR3 DNA follows: TGTGCCAGCACCCCGTGGGGGACTAGCGGGAGATCGGGCGGGGAGCTGTTTTTT. Encoded protein: CASTPWGTSGRSGGELFF.

This clonotype was detected ten times or more. The CDR3: CASSIAGGPTDTQYF. The CDR3, as DNA: TGTGCCAGCAGTATAGCGGGAGGGCCAACAGATACGCAGTATTTT. This rearrangement joins TRBV2 to TRBJ2-3, with 11 nucleotides matching TRBD2. Germline CDR1 SNHLY, CDR2 FYNNEI. V was clipped by 5 bases and J by 3 bases; unmatched bases: 4. The CDR3 runs 15 residues.

The rearrangement joins TRBV5-1 to TRBJ1-1; D perhaps matches TRBD1 (6 bases). Germline V lookup: CDR1 SGHRS, CDR2 YFSETQ. V lost 1 base and J lost 10, with 14 bases in between. The CDR3 sequence is 13 residues long. The CDR3 nucleotides read TGCGCCAGCAGCTTGCGGGGGCGACCCGGAGCTTTCTTT. Its protein is CASSLRGRPGAFF.

This clonotype was detected many times. The V call is TRBV7-6, the J call TRBJ2-7; D is undetermined. The germline V gene encodes CDR1 SGHVS and CDR2 FNYEAQ. V shed 1 base and J shed 3 bases, with 19 bases lying between them. There are 17 residues in the CDR3. This chain's CDR3 is CASSLGHRAQPFYEQYF. CDR3 DNA sequence: TGTGCCAGCAGCTTAGGTCACCGAGCGCAGCCTTTCTACGAGCAGTACTTC.

The table lists this clonotype with many counts. The J gene is TRBJ2-7, the V gene TRBV2; a weak D match, TRBD1 (6 bases). Germline loops: CDR1 SNHLY, CDR2 FYNNEI. V lost 10 bases, J lost 2 bases, and 18 bases lay in between. The CDR3 has 14 residues. The CDR3 sequence: CANTGQGSAYEQYF. The CDR3 bases are TGTGCCAATACGGGACAAGGGTCTGCCTACGAGCAGTACTTC. Drawing the rest from reference TRBV2 and TRBJ2-7, the complete variable domain is EPEVTQTPSHQVTQMGQEVILRCVPISNHLYFYWYRQILGQKVEFLVSFYNNEISEKSEIFDDQFSVERPDGSNFTLKIRSTKLEDSAMYFCANTGQGSAYEQYFGPGTRLTVT.

The chain uses TRBV27 and TRBJ1-1, with TRBD1 matching 7 bases. Trimming took 8 bases from V and 4 from J; bases not matched to a gene: 10. Germline lookup yields CDR1 MNHEY and CDR2 SMNVEV (reference sequence). The CDR3 runs 14 residues. CDR3 protein: CASRTRGQLTEAFF. The DNA for the CDR3 is TGTGCCAGCCGGACAAGGGGGCAGCTCACTGAAGCTTTCTTT.

This clonotype has just a few counts. The chain uses TRBV13 and TRBJ2-2; D might be TRBD1 (7 bases). V lost 7 bases to trimming and J lost 2 bases, with 20 bases between them. This CDR3 has 17 residues. Germline CDR1 and CDR2: PRHDT and FYEKMQ (reference sequence). DNA for the CDR3: TGTGCCAGCACCTCGCGGGCAGGGGGAGGTAACACCGGGGAGCTGTTTTTT. The encoded protein is CASTSRAGGGNTGELFF.

J is TRBJ2-3 and V is TRBV6-1, with a weak D call TRBD2 (6 bases). There are 13 residues in the CDR3. Per germline, CDR1 MNHNS and CDR2 SASEGT. The ends were cut back, 7 bases at V and 5 bases at J, with 13 bases in the middle. The CDR3 sequence: CASTPGVEDTQYF. The CDR3 DNA sequence: TGTGCCAGCACCCCGGGAGTGGAAGATACGCAGTATTTT.

V usage is TRBV4-1 and J usage is TRBJ2-3, with 7 bases matching TRBD2. V lost 4 bases, J lost 8 bases, and 18 bases stayed unmatched. The CDR3 spans 17 residues. In germline, CDR1 is MGHRA, CDR2 YSYEKL. CDR3 nucleotide sequence: TGCGCCAGCAGCCGCCGGGACTACGGTGTATCCCCAGGTACGCAGTATTTT. Protein product: CASSRRDYGVSPGTQYF.

This chain links TRBV7-6 with TRBJ2-7; the D gene is possibly TRBD2 (7 bases). The CDR3 runs 16 residues. The V and J ends lost 8 bases and 4 bases respectively, with 24 bases between them. CDR1 and CDR2 from the germline V gene are SGHVS and FNYEAQ. The CDR3 spells CASSRGVGGEGYEQYF. The CDR3 DNA reads as TGTGCCAGCTCTCGGGGGGTAGGGGGTGAGGGGTACGAGCAGTACTTC.

In its sample, this clonotype was seen many times. J is TRBJ1-6 and V is TRBV6-1, with TRBD1 as a possible D gene (5 bases). The germline gives CDR1 MNHNS, CDR2 SASEGT. The CDR3 has 13 residues. The V gene lost 1 base and the J gene lost 10 bases, with 8 bases spanning the gap. The CDR3, as DNA: TGTGCCAGCAGTGAAGGCTGGGGGTCACCCCTCCACTTT. This gives the protein CASSEGWGSPLHF.

In its sample, this clonotype was seen a few times. J is TRBJ2-2 and V is TRBV25-1; 9 nucleotides align to TRBD1. Germline CDR1 is MGHDK and CDR2 is SYGVNS. V lost 5 bases, J lost 6 bases, and 7 bases stayed unmatched. The CDR3 runs to 15 residues. CDR3 region: CASSQDRGVSGELFF. Here the CDR3 DNA reads TGTGCCAGCAGTCAAGACAGGGGGGTGTCCGGGGAGCTGTTTTTT. Full variable domain (outside the CDR3, taken from reference TRBV25-1 and TRBJ2-2): EADIYQTPRYLVIGTGKKITLECSQTMGHDKMYWYQQDPGMELHLIHYSYGVNSTEKGDLSSESTVSRIRTEHFPLTLESARPSHTSQYLCASSQDRGVSGELFFGEGSRLTVL.

This clonotype was observed at least ten times. The chain combines TRBV7-9 with TRBJ2-7; D is unresolved. Germline assignment: CDR1 SEHNR and CDR2 FQNEAQ (reference sequence). The CDR3 is 11 amino acids. The CDR3 protein is CVVGPIYEQYF. CDR3 DNA: TGTGTTGTGGGTCCGATCTACGAGCAGTACTTC.

CDR3 bases: TGTGCCAGCAGCTTCGGGACCCGTAGATCGTACGAGCAGTACTTC. This gives the protein CASSFGTRRSYEQYF. The chain employs TRBV11-2 and TRBJ2-7, with D perhaps assigned TRBD1 or TRBD2 (5 bases each). The V and J ends lost 3 bases and 4 bases respectively, with 16 bases between them. The germline V gene has CDR1 SGHAT and CDR2 FQNNGV. This CDR3 spans 15 amino acids.

The chain combines TRBV5-1 with TRBJ1-2; D is ambiguous. CDR3 length equals 16 residues. Per the germline V gene, CDR1 is SGHRS and CDR2 is YFSETQ. Deletions cut 0 bases from V and 0 bases from J, with 12 bases between. CDR3 coding DNA: TGCGCCAGCAGCTTGGTTTGGGCAGAAGCTAACTATGGCTACACCTTC. It translates to CASSLVWAEANYGYTF.

This clonotype has only a few counts. J is TRBJ2-7 and V is TRBV20-1; D not resolved. Germline CDR1 reads DFQATT; CDR2 reads SNEGSKA (reference sequence). The CDR3 loop spans 15 amino acids. Trimming stripped 6 bases from V and 3 bases from J, with 21 bases between. Here the CDR3 DNA reads TGCAGTGCCCCCCCCCCCGGCTTACACAACTACGAGCAGTACTTC. Its translation: CSAPPPGLHNYEQYF.

This clonotype was counted only a few times. This chain links TRBV7-9 with TRBJ2-7; no clear D. This CDR3 spans 13 amino acids. CDR1 SEHNR and CDR2 FQNEAQ come from the germline V gene (reference sequence). Deletions cut 5 bases from V and 7 bases from J, with 15 bases between. The CDR3 DNA reads TGTGCCAGCAGCCCAGAGCCAGGACGGGAGCAGTACTTC. Translation gives CASSPEPGREQYF.

This clonotype was seen at least ten times. The V call is TRBV2, the J call TRBJ2-7, with D maybe TRBD1 (5 bases). The CDR3 is 15 residues long. Trimming stripped 1 base from V and 2 bases from J, with 12 bases between. From germline, CDR1 is SNHLY and CDR2 FYNNEI. The CDR3 DNA reads as TGTGCCAGCAGTGAAGTTAAGACAGCAGCCTACGAGCAGTACTTC. Its protein product is CASSEVKTAAYEQYF. Full variable domain (rest looked up from reference TRBV2 and TRBJ2-7): EPEVTQTPSHQVTQMGQEVILRCVPISNHLYFYWYRQILGQKVEFLVSFYNNEISEKSEIFDDQFSVERPDGSNFTLKIRSTKLEDSAMYFCASSEVKTAAYEQYFGPGTRLTVT.

This clonotype was seen more than once but under ten times. The chain is built from TRBV13 and TRBJ2-7; 7 bases align to TRBD1. CDR1 and CDR2 (germline): PRHDT, FYEKMQ (reference sequence). The trim removed 4 bases at V and 2 bases at J, leaving 11 bases unmatched. The CDR3 loop spans 16 amino acids. The DNA for the CDR3 is TGTGCCAGCAGCTGGAAAGGGGGCGCCTCCACCTACGAGCAGTACTTC. Protein: CASSWKGGASTYEQYF.

This clonotype was recorded many times. The CDR3 loop is CASSFNSPLHF. As DNA, the CDR3 is TGTGCCAGCAGTTTTAATTCACCCCTCCACTTT. This chain uses TRBV27 with TRBJ1-6; unclear D gene. Germline V gene data show CDR1 as MNHEY and CDR2 as SMNVEV (reference sequence). Trimming removed 3 bases from V and 6 bases from J, with 0 bases in between. The CDR3 has 11 amino acids.

This clonotype occurred a few times. This sequence joins TRBV5-6 and TRBJ2-1, with 9 nucleotides matching TRBD1. This CDR3 is 12 amino acids long. The V segment lost 6 bases and the J segment 10 bases; nucleotides outside the gene matches: 5. Germline V gene sequence: CDR1 SGHDT, CDR2 YYEEEE. The CDR3 DNA sequence: TGTGCCAGCACACAGGGGGCGCGGGAGCAGTTCTTC. Translated, it gives CASTQGAREQFF.

In this sample, this clonotype turned up a few times. This CDR3 is CATSRASSYNEQFF. CDR3 bases: TGTGCCACCAGCAGGGCGAGCTCCTACAATGAGCAGTTCTTC. The chain joins TRBV15 to TRBJ2-1; D not resolved. From germline, CDR1 is LNHNV and CDR2 YYDKDF (reference sequence). The CDR3 is made up of 14 amino acids. V was cut by 3 bases and J by 0 bases, with 6 bases left in between.

This clonotype appeared many times. V usage is TRBV9 and J usage is TRBJ1-3; no clear D gene. Germline lookup yields CDR1 SGDLS and CDR2 YYNGEE. V was pared by 0 bases and J by 0 bases, with 10 bases between. The CDR3 runs to 16 residues. As DNA, the CDR3 is TGTGCCAGCAGCGTAGGAGTCAGAACCTCTGGAAACACCATATATTTT. Protein: CASSVGVRTSGNTIYF.

This clonotype was seen once. The chain uses TRBV5-4 and TRBJ2-1; 9 positions agree with TRBD2. Germline V CDR1 and CDR2: SGHNT, YYREEE (reference sequence). Germline trimming cut 0 bases from V and 0 bases from J; bases unmatched to any gene: 4. This CDR3 region has 17 residues. Written as DNA, the CDR3 is TGTGCCAGCAGCTTGGGTTTTAGCGGGAGCTCCTACAATGAGCAGTTCTTC. Residues: CASSLGFSGSSYNEQFF.

This clonotype has at least ten counts. J is TRBJ2-7 and V is TRBV4-1; the D is unclear. Germline values: CDR1 MGHRA, CDR2 YSYEKL. CDR3 length equals 14 residues. V lost 3 bases, J lost 4 bases, and 13 bases lay in between. This CDR3 reads CASSQRVTSYEQYF. CDR3 coding DNA: TGCGCCAGCAGCCAGAGAGTAACATCGTACGAGCAGTACTTC.

This clonotype has a count of ten or more. The chain employs TRBV28 and TRBJ1-6, with TRBD1 matching 7 bases. From germline, CDR1 is MDHEN and CDR2 SYDVKM. V lost 3 bases, J lost 10 bases, and 12 bases stayed unmatched. This CDR3 is built from 16 residues. The CDR3 sequence: CASSFRGGQPYSPLHF. The CDR3 bases are TGTGCCAGCAGTTTCCGAGGGGGCCAGCCCTACTCACCCCTCCACTTT.